This T cell receptor (beta chain) was sequenced during a study of blood T cells in healthy people across ages. General study points: Higher diversity, along with more naive CD4+ cells, distinguished long-lived donors from aged donors. The donors' CMV status was not determined, possibly confounding changes in expanded clonotypes.

Germline V gene sequence: CDR1 LGHNA, CDR2 YNFKEQ. The length of the CDR3 is 13 residues. Trimming at V came to 3 bases and at J to 8 bases, leaving 3 bases not matched to a gene. The authors ran a second PCR of 7 to 11 cycles using a sample-barcoded 5' primer and a J-beta primer mix. TCRdb re-analysed the 5' RACE reads in MiXCR, keeping a single row per CDR3 protein. The sample consists of around 1.5 million distinct CDR3 sequences, about 35% of them appearing once. This clonotype came up a few times. The antigen remains unidentified. Per sample, at least 5 micrograms of total RNA were extracted. This chain joins TRBV4-2 and TRBJ2-1; TRBD1 aligns across 8 bases. The clonotype comes from a woman under 40 in good health. Sequenced: blood. DNA of the CDR3: TGTGCCAGCAGCCATGGACAGGGATATGAGCAGTTCTTC. Its translation: CASSHGQGYEQFF.